This T cell receptor beta chain is from a study of blood T cell repertoires in COVID-19. Study background: T cells, B-cell-depleted T cells, or PBMCs provided the cDNA or gDNA that served as material.

This CDR3 is 14 amino acids long. V lost 4 bases, J lost 2 bases, and 12 bases lay in between. Germline CDR1 reads PRHDT; CDR2 reads FYEKMQ (reference sequence). In the original processing: Estimation of nucleated cell counts was performed using reference gene primer amplification. TCRdb keeps only in-frame clones here, not all; method: immunoSEQ multiplex PCR. For V, J and clone size, that table is used; D and trimming come from the DNA. The table has some 190,000 clones, 80% seen once. The clonotype was recovered from a man between 60 and 70 years old who had been exposed to COVID-19. Sequencing input: PBMCs or T cells enriched from blood (not recorded which). The rearrangement uses TRBV13 and TRBJ2-7, with D perhaps matching TRBD1 (6 bases). The CDR3 here is CASSSRDIPYEQYF. DNA of the CDR3: TGTGCCAGCAGCTCAAGGGACATCCCCTACGAGCAGTACTTC.